A selection of T cell receptor beta chains follows, all from one sample in a study of shared T cell receptors in the human thymus. The method was immunoSEQ multiplex PCR; TCRdb's version includes in-frame clones alone and lacks a portion of them. The sample holds 550,000 to 800,000 clones, 80% to 90% seen once. These sequences were also reported in another study, on human thymus T cells.

Material: thymocytes. The receptors were gathered from a girl less than two years old with a congenital heart defect. Both conserved end residues are part of each CDR3. Fields, in order: V gene, J gene, clone size, D gene, CDR3 protein, CDR3 DNA. The D gene is left open where the match is weak. Only part of the rows carry a size: once, few, many, or a class if the clone is expanded.

TRBV11-2	TRBJ2-7	once	.	CASSSPGARVVEQYF	TGTGCCAGCAGCTCCCCGGGCGCCAGGGTGGTGGAGCAGTACTTC
TRBV5-1	TRBJ1-1	.	TRBD1	CASGTGGSAAFF	TGCGCCAGCGGAACAGGGGGCTCGGCAGCTTTCTTT
TRBV11-2	TRBJ2-7	.	TRBD2	CASSFNSASGVSYEQYF	TGTGCCAGCAGCTTCAACTCCGCCAGCGGGGTATCCTACGAGCAGTACTTC
TRBV7-9	TRBJ2-3	few	TRBD1	CASSFRQGTDTQYF	TGTGCCAGCAGCTTCAGACAGGGAACAGATACGCAGTATTTT
TRBV6-1	TRBJ1-2	.	TRBD1	CASSEGDRGQPIKIYGYTF	TGTGCCAGCAGTGAAGGGGACCGGGGACAGCCCATTAAGATCTATGGCTACACCTTC
TRBV30	TRBJ1-1	.	TRBD1	CAWNLTGGAGGRGIPGGAFF	TGTGCCTGGAACCTGACAGGGGGCGCGGGGGGGAGGGGGATTCCTGGAGGAGCTTTCTTT
TRBV14	TRBJ2-1	.	.	CASSQDGGLGIYNEQFF	TGTGCCAGCAGCCAAGATGGGGGACTGGGGATCTACAATGAGCAGTTCTTC
TRBV5-6	TRBJ1-1	.	.	CASNFWNVGMRTEAFF	TGTGCCAGCAACTTTTGGAACGTCGGTATGAGGACTGAAGCTTTCTTT
TRBV5-1	TRBJ2-3	few	TRBD1	CASSPDRGFVDTQYF	TGCGCCAGCAGCCCGGACAGGGGATTTGTAGATACGCAGTATTTT
TRBV6-4	TRBJ2-3	.	.	CASSEGGAAPTDTQYF	TGTGCCAGCAGTGAGGGCGGGGCGGCCCCCACAGATACGCAGTATTTT
TRBV25-1	TRBJ2-3	once	.	CASSHTDTQYF	TGTGCCAGCAGTCACACAGATACGCAGTATTTT
TRBV4-1	TRBJ1-2	.	.	CASSRIRRREVNYGYTF	TGCGCCAGCAGCCGAATCAGGCGCAGGGAAGTTAACTATGGCTACACCTTC
TRBV15	TRBJ2-2	.	.	CATSRYTGYTGELFF	TGTGCCACCAGCAGATATACAGGGTACACCGGGGAGCTGTTTTTT
TRBV19	TRBJ2-2	.	TRBD2	CASGNGTSGGGRGELFF	TGTGCCAGTGGCAATGGGACTAGCGGGGGCGGACGCGGGGAGCTGTTTTTT
TRBV7-9	TRBJ2-3	once	.	CASSLAGPRGDTQYF	TGTGCCAGCAGCTTAGCGGGTCCCCGGGGAGATACGCAGTATTTT
TRBV14	TRBJ1-1	.	.	CASSLAFDGNEEHWNTEAFF	TGTGCCAGCAGCCTAGCCTTCGACGGCAACGAGGAACACTGGAACACTGAAGCTTTCTTT
TRBV5-1	TRBJ1-4	.	.	CASSLEATVEEKLFF	TGCGCCAGCAGCTTGGAGGCTACAGTAGAGGAAAAACTGTTTTTT
TRBV6-6	TRBJ2-7	.	TRBD1	CAGSVGQGYYEQYF	TGTGCCGGCAGCGTGGGACAGGGCTACTACGAGCAGTACTTC
TRBV5-4	TRBJ1-1	once	TRBD1	CASSFTGENPSNTEAFF	TGTGCCAGCAGCTTCACAGGGGAAAACCCCTCCAACACTGAAGCTTTCTTT
TRBV6-1	TRBJ2-7	.	.	CASSEAQGDGDSYEQYF	TGTGCCAGCAGTGAAGCGCAAGGAGATGGAGATTCCTACGAGCAGTACTTC
TRBV5-6	TRBJ1-5	.	.	CASRNSYSNQPQHF	TGTGCCAGCAGAAACTCGTATAGCAATCAGCCCCAGCATTTT
TRBV2	TRBJ1-1	.	.	CARTNVGMNTEAFF	TGTGCCAGAACTAACGTCGGTATGAACACTGAAGCTTTCTTT
TRBV20-1	TRBJ1-1	.	.	CSAWTGSEAFF	TGCAGTGCTTGGACTGGATCTGAAGCTTTCTTT
TRBV28	TRBJ2-4	.	.	CASSLADRIGQYF	TGTGCCAGCAGCCTCGCCGACAGGATCGGTCAGTACTTC
TRBV28	TRBJ2-7	once	TRBD1	CASSLRLTEGQGALEQYF	TGTGCCAGCAGTCTTAGACTTACCGAGGGACAGGGGGCTCTAGAGCAGTACTTC
TRBV2	TRBJ1-2	.	.	CASNTGNYGYTF	TGTGCCAGCAATACAGGCAACTATGGCTACACCTTC
TRBV6-1	TRBJ2-4	.	TRBD2	CASSPAGGGYIQYF	TGTGCCAGCAGCCCAGCGGGGGGAGGATACATTCAGTACTTC
TRBV2	TRBJ2-6	.	.	CASPARRGSGANVLTF	TGTGCCAGCCCCGCACGCCGGGGATCCGGGGCCAACGTCCTGACTTTC
TRBV25-1	TRBJ2-5	.	TRBD2	CASSAGLAGGLTQYF	TGTGCCAGCAGTGCGGGACTAGCGGGGGGCTTAACCCAGTACTTC
TRBV18	TRBJ1-1	.	.	CASSSNYGSTEAFF	TGTGCCAGCTCCTCTAACTATGGGAGCACTGAAGCTTTCTTT
TRBV11-2	TRBJ1-2	once	.	CASSFDRGHGYTF	TGTGCCAGCAGCTTCGATCGGGGTCATGGCTACACCTTC
TRBV25-1	TRBJ1-1	once	TRBD1	CASNTGGGSTEAFF	TGTGCCAGCAACACAGGGGGTGGAAGCACTGAAGCTTTCTTT
TRBV5-4	TRBJ2-7	.	.	CASSSPRQDHEQYF	TGTGCCAGCAGCTCGCCGAGACAGGACCACGAGCAGTACTTC
TRBV4-1	TRBJ1-5	.	.	CASSQVTGLPNQPQHF	TGCGCCAGCAGCCAAGTTACAGGGTTGCCAAATCAGCCCCAGCATTTT
TRBV2	TRBJ1-6	few	.	CASSVTQLDSPLHF	TGTGCCAGCAGTGTTACTCAGCTAGATTCACCCCTCCACTTT
TRBV2	TRBJ2-5	.	TRBD1	CASSRTGQETQYF	TGTGCCAGCAGTAGGACAGGGCAAGAGACCCAGTACTTC
TRBV5-4	TRBJ2-4	.	TRBD1	CASSFEGGAIKNIQYF	TGTGCCAGCAGCTTTGAAGGGGGCGCGATCAAAAACATTCAGTACTTC
TRBV28	TRBJ2-7	.	TRBD2	CASSLLRSGETYEQYF	TGTGCCAGCAGTTTACTACGTAGCGGGGAAACCTACGAGCAGTACTTC
TRBV6-5	TRBJ2-1	.	.	CACLAPNNEQFF	TGTGCCTGCCTGGCTCCAAACAATGAGCAGTTCTTC
TRBV4-3	TRBJ2-1	few	.	CASSRSTKPSYNEQFF	TGCGCCAGCAGCCGGAGCACAAAACCCTCCTACAATGAGCAGTTCTTC
TRBV10-3	TRBJ1-1	.	.	CAISESFTGIENTEAFF	TGTGCCATCAGTGAGTCGTTTACAGGGATCGAGAACACTGAAGCTTTCTTT
TRBV29-1	TRBJ2-1	.	TRBD1	CSVHPGQGAPRNEQFF	TGCAGCGTTCACCCGGGACAGGGGGCACCGAGGAATGAGCAGTTCTTC
TRBV2	TRBJ2-5	.	TRBD2	CARTSRRWQETQYF	TGTGCCCGGACTAGCCGCAGATGGCAAGAGACCCAGTACTTC
TRBV27	TRBJ1-4	.	TRBD1	CASSRWDRADEKLFF	TGTGCCAGCAGTCGGTGGGACAGGGCTGATGAAAAACTGTTTTTT
TRBV9	TRBJ1-4	.	.	CASSAGDRPLNEKLFF	TGTGCCAGCAGCGCGGGGGACCGACCTCTTAATGAAAAACTGTTTTTT